This T cell receptor beta chain was sequenced for a study of blood T cell repertoires in COVID-19. This CDR3 is 14 amino acids long. V lost 4 bases and J lost 8, with 12 bases in between. Germline CDR1 is LGHDT and CDR2 is YNNKEL (reference sequence). Clones were sequenced by immunoSEQ multiplex PCR, and TCRdb holds only the in-frame ones, with some missing. The repertoire holds roughly 88,000 clones, with about 90% as singletons. The receptor was derived from a woman aged 45-60 years in a cohort sampled during active COVID-19. Material for sequencing was peripheral blood. V and J are TRBV3-1 (or the pseudogene TRBV3-2) and TRBJ1-6; D ambiguous. CDR3 sequence (DNA): TGTGCCAGCAGCCCCCCCACTATGGATTCACCCCTCCACTTT. Protein sequence: CASSPPTMDSPLHF.